In this sample, the clone carrying this TCR beta chain turned up once. Antigen: not known. Focal radiation plus CTLA-4 blockade with ipilimumab was given to patients with chemo-refractory metastatic non-small-cell lung cancer. The CDR3 is 14 residues long. This specimen belongs to a study of radiotherapy plus CTLA-4 blockade in lung cancer. On the study more broadly: Objective responses were documented in about 20% of patients, with disease control in just over 30%. Findings of the study overall: In blood, after radiotherapy plus ipilimumab, tumor-derived TCR clones expanded. The authors reported that early blood T cell clone dynamics, with interferon-beta, best predicted response.

The assay was immunoSEQ multiplex PCR, and TCRdb's table has in-frame clones only and misses some. The table lists around 65,000 clones, 77% of them singletons, with about 4.5% in the top ten. The chain has TRBV12-2 and TRBJ1-2. TRBV12-2 is a pseudogene. The sequence derives from a human donor with non-small cell lung cancer who had a complete response to radiotherapy plus ipilimumab. The material was peripheral blood, obtained from a patient treated with radiotherapy plus ipilimumab. Here the CDR3 DNA reads TGTGCAAGTCGCCCCATAGGGAGGAGTGATGGCTACACCTTC. It codes for CASRPIGRSDGYTF.